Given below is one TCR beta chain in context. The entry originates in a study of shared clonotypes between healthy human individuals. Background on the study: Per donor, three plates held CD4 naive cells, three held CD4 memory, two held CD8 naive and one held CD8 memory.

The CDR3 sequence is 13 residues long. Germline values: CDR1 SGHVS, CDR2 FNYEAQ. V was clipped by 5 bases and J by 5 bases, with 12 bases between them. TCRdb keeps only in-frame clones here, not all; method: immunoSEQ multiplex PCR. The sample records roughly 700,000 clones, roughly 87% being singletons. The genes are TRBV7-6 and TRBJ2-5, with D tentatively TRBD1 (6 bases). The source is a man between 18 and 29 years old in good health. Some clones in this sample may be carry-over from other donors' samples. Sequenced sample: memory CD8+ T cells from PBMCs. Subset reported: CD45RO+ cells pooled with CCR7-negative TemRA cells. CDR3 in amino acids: CASSTQGWETQYF. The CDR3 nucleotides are TGTGCCAGCAGCACTCAGGGGTGGGAGACCCAGTACTTC.